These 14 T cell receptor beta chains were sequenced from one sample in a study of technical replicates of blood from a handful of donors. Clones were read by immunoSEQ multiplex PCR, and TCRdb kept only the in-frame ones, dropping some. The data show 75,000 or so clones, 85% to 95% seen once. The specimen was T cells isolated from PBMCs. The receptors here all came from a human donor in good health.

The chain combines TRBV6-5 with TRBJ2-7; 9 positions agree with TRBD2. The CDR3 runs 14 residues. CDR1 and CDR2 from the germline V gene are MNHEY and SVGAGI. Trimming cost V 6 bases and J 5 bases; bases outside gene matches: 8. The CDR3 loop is CASRVAGDRHEQYF. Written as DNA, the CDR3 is TGTGCCAGCAGGGTAGCGGGAGACAGACACGAGCAGTACTTC.

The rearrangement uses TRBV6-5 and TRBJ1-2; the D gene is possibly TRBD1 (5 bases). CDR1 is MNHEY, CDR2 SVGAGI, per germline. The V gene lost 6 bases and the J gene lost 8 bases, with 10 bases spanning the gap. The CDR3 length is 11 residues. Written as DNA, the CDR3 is TGTGCCAGCAGCCAGGGCGTGGGCTACACCTTC. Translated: CASSQGVGYTF.

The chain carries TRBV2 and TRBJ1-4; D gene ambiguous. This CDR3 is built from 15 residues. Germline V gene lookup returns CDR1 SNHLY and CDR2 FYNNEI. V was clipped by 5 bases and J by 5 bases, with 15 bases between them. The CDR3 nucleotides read TGTGCCAGCAGTTCTGATCGACGGGAAAATGAAAAACTGTTTTTT. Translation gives CASSSDRRENEKLFF.

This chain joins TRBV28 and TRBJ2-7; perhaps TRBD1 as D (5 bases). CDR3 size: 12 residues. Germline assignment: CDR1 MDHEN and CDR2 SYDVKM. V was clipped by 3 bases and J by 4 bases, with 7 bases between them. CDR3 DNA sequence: TGTGCCAGCAGTTTTACAGGATACGAGCAGTACTTC. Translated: CASSFTGYEQYF. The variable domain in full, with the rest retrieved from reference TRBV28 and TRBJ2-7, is DVKVTQSSRYLVKRTGEKVFLECVQDMDHENMFWYRQDPGLGLRLIYFSYDVKMKEKGDIPEGYSVSREKKERFSLILESASTNQTSMYLCASSFTGYEQYFGPGTRLTVT.

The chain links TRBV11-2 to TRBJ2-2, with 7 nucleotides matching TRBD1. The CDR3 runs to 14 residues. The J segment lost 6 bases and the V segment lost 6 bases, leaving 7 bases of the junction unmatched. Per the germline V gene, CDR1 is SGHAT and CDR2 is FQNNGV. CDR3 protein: CASRLLGGSGELFF. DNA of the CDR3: TGTGCCAGCAGGCTTTTAGGGGGCTCCGGGGAGCTGTTTTTT.

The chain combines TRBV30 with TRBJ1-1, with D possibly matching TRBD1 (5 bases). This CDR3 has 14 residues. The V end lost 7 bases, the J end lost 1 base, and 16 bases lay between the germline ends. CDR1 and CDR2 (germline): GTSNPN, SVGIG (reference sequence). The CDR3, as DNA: TGTGCCTCGGGGGGGGGTCTTAGGAACACTGAAGCTTTCTTT. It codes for CASGGGLRNTEAFF.

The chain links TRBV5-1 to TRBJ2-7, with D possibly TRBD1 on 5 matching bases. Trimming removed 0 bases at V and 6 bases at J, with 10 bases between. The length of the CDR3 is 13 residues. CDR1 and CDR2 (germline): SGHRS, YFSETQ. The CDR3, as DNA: TGCGCCAGCAGCTTGGGGCAGGGCTCCGAGCAGTACTTC. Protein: CASSLGQGSEQYF.

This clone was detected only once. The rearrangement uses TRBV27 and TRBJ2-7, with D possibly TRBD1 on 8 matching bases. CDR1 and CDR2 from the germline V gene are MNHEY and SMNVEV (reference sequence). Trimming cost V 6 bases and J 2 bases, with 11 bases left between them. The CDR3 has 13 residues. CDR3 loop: CASRTGGAYEQYF. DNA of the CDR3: TGTGCCAGCAGAACAGGGGGGGCCTACGAGCAGTACTTC.

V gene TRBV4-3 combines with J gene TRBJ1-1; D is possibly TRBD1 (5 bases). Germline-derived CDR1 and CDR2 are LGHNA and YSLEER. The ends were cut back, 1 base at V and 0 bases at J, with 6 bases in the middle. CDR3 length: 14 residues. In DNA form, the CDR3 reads TGCGCCAGCAGCCAAGGACAGCTGAACACTGAAGCTTTCTTT. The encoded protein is CASSQGQLNTEAFF.

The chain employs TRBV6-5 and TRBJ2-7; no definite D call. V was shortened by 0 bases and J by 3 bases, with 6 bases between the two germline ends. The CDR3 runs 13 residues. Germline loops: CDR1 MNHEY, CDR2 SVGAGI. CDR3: CASSYSRSYEQYF. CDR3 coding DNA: TGTGCCAGCAGTTACTCGCGGAGCTACGAGCAGTACTTC.

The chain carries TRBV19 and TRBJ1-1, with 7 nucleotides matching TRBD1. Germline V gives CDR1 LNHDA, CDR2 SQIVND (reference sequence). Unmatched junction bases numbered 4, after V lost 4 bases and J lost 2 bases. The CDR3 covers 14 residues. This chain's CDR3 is CASSTTGANTEAFF. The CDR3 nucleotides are TGTGCCAGTAGTACCACAGGGGCCAACACTGAAGCTTTCTTT.

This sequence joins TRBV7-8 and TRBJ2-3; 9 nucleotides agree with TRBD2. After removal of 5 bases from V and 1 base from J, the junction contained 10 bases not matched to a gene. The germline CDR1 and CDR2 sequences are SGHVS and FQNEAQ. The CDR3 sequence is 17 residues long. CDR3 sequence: CASSPIILAGGTDTQYF. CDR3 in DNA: TGTGCCAGCAGCCCGATAATATTAGCGGGAGGCACAGATACGCAGTATTTT.

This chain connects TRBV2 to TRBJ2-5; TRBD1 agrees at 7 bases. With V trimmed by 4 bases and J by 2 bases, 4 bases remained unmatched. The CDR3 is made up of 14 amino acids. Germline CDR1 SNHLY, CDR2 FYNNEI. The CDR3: CASSGDREQETQYF. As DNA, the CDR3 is TGTGCCAGCAGTGGAGACAGGGAACAAGAGACCCAGTACTTC.

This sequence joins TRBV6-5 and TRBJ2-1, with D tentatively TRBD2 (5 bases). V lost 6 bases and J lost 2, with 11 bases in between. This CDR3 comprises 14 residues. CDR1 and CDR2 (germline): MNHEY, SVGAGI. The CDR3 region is CASSRTSPYNEQFF. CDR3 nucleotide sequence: TGTGCCAGCAGCCGGACTTCCCCCTACAATGAGCAGTTCTTC.